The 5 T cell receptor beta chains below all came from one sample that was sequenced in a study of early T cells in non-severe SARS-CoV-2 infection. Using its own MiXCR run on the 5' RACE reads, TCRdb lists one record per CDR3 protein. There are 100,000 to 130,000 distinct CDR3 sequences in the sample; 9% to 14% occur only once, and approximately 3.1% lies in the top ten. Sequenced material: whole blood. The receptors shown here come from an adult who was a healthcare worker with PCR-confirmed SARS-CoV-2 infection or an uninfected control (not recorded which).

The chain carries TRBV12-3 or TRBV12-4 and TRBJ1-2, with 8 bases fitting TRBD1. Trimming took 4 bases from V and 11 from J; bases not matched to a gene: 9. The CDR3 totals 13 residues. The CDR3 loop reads CASSYGTGGEYTF. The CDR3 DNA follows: TGTGCCAGCAGTTACGGGACAGGTGGAGAATACACCTTC.

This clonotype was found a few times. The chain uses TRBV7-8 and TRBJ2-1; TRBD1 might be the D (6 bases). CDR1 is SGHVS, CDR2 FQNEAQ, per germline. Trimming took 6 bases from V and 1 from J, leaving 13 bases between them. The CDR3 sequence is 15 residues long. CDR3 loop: CASRRQAQSYNEQFF. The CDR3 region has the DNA TGTGCCAGCAGAAGACAGGCACAGTCCTACAATGAGCAGTTCTTC.

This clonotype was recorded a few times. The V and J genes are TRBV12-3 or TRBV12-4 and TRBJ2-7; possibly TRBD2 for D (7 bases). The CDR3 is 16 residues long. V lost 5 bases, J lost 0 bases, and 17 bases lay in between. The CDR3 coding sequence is TGTGCCAGCAGTCCTTCCGGGGGGCTAACCTCCTACGAGCAGTACTTC. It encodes CASSPSGGLTSYEQYF.

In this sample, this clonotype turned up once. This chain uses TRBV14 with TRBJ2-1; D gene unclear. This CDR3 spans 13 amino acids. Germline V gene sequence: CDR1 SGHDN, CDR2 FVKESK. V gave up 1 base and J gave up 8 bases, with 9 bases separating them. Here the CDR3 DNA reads TGTGCCAGCAGCCAAGTGGTGAGACATGAGCAGTTCTTC. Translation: CASSQVVRHEQFF. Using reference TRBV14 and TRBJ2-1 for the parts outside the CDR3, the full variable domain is EAGVTQFPSHSVIEKGQTVTLRCDPISGHDNLYWYRRVMGKEIKFLLHFVKESKQDESGMPNNRFLAERTGGTYSTLKVQPAELEDSGVYFCASSQVVRHEQFFGPGTRLTVL.

The CDR3 protein is CASSLAKGPFYGYTF. The CDR3, as DNA: TGTGCCAGCAGTTTAGCGAAGGGCCCGTTCTATGGCTACACCTTC. The chain employs TRBV12-3 or TRBV12-4 and TRBJ1-2; D gene uncertain. There are 15 residues in the CDR3. Trimming removed 0 bases at V and 4 bases at J, with 12 bases between.